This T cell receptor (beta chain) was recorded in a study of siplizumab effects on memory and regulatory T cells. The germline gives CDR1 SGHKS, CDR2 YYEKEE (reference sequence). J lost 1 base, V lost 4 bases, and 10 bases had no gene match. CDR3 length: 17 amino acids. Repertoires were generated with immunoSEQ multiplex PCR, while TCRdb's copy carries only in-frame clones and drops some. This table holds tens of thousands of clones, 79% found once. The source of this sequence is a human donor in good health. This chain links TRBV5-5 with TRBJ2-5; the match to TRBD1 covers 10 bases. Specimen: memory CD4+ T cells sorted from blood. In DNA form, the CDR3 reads TGTGCCAGCAGCCAGAGACAGGGGGCGGATCTCCAAGAGACCCAGTACTTC. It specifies CASSQRQGADLQETQYF.